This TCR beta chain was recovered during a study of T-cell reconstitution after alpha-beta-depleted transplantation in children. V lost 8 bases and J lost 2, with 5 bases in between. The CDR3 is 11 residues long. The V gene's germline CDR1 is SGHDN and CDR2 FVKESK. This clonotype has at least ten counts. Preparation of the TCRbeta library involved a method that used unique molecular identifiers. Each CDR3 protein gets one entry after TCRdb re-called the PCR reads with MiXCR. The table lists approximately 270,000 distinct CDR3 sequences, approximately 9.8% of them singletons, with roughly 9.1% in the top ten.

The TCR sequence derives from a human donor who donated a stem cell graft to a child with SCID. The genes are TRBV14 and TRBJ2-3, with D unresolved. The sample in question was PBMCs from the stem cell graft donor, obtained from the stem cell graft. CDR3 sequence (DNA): TGTGCCAGCGGTCACACAGATACGCAGTATTTT. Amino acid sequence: CASGHTDTQYF.